These T cell receptor beta chains were read from a single sample in a study of identifying expanded T cells in peripheral blood. Method: immunoSEQ multiplex PCR; TCRdb's copy keeps in-frame clones and lacks some. The sample yields approximately 100,000 clones, 80% to 90% seen once. What was sequenced was blood. These receptor sequences come from a person aged 18-70 years in good health. Each CDR3 is given with its conserved first and last residue. D genes are given only for firm matches. Clone size is not always given. Where it is, it says once, few, many or a class for expanded clones.

CDR3 protein: CASYETSGSYEQYF
CDR3 DNA: TGTGCCAGCTACGAGACTAGCGGGAGCTACGAGCAGTACTTC
V gene: TRBV7-8
J gene: TRBJ2-7
D gene: TRBD2
clone size: .

CDR3 protein: CASSQGQGEAETQYF
CDR3 DNA: TGCGCCAGCAGCCAAGGACAGGGGGAGGCAGAGACCCAGTACTTC
V gene: TRBV4-3
J gene: TRBJ2-5
D gene: TRBD1
clone size: .

CDR3 protein: CAWSAQGSGNSPLHF
CDR3 DNA: TGTGCCTGGAGTGCCCAGGGGTCCGGGAATTCACCCCTCCACTTT
V gene: TRBV30
J gene: TRBJ1-6
D gene: .
clone size: .

CDR3 protein: CASSILGSTGNTIYF
CDR3 DNA: .
V gene: TRBV6-5
J gene: TRBJ1-3
D gene: .
clone size: .

CDR3 protein: CASQGALRVTGELFF
CDR3 DNA: TGTGCCAGTCAGGGGGCCCTTAGGGTGACCGGGGAGCTGTTTTTT
V gene: TRBV2
J gene: TRBJ2-2
D gene: TRBD1
clone size: .

CDR3 protein: CASSAGQTYNEQFF
CDR3 DNA: TGTGCCAGCAGCGCGGGACAGACTTACAATGAGCAGTTCTTC
V gene: TRBV28
J gene: TRBJ2-1
D gene: .
clone size: .

CDR3 protein: CASSFSPEESQYF
CDR3 DNA: TGTGCCAGCAGTTTTAGCCCCGAAGAGAGCCAGTACTTC
V gene: TRBV28
J gene: TRBJ2-5
D gene: .
clone size: .

CDR3 protein: CASSYRDSYNEKLFF
CDR3 DNA: TGTGCCAGCAGTTACCGGGACAGCTATAATGAAAAACTGTTTTTT
V gene: TRBV6-5
J gene: TRBJ1-4
D gene: TRBD1
clone size: .

CDR3 protein: CASSPLRLRLAGELFF
CDR3 DNA: TGTGCCAGCTCACCACTACGTTTGAGACTCGCCGGGGAGCTGTTTTTT
V gene: TRBV18
J gene: TRBJ2-2
D gene: .
clone size: .

CDR3 protein: CASSQDWGYGYTF
CDR3 DNA: TGCGCCAGCAGCCAAGATTGGGGTTATGGCTACACCTTC
V gene: TRBV7-2
J gene: TRBJ1-2
D gene: .
clone size: .

CDR3 protein: CASSGEQGFGETQYF
CDR3 DNA: TGTGCCAGCAGCGGCGAACAGGGCTTCGGTGAGACCCAGTACTTC
V gene: TRBV5-8
J gene: TRBJ2-5
D gene: .
clone size: .

CDR3 protein: CASSLMGQGAYEQYF
CDR3 DNA: TGCGCCAGCAGCCTAATGGGACAGGGGGCATACGAGCAGTACTTC
V gene: TRBV4-3
J gene: TRBJ2-7
D gene: TRBD1
clone size: .

CDR3 protein: CASSRGATYEQYF
CDR3 DNA: TGTGCCAGCAGCCGGGGGGCGACCTACGAGCAGTACTTC
V gene: TRBV6-6
J gene: TRBJ2-7
D gene: .
clone size: .

CDR3 protein: CASSRDGNYGYTF
CDR3 DNA: TGTGCCAGCAGCCGAGACGGTAACTATGGCTACACCTTC
V gene: TRBV6-5
J gene: TRBJ1-2
D gene: .
clone size: .

CDR3 protein: CASSFGPWTGRSNTEAFF
CDR3 DNA: TGTGCCAGCAGCTTCGGTCCCTGGACAGGGCGATCTAACACTGAAGCTTTCTTT
V gene: TRBV7-9
J gene: TRBJ1-1
D gene: TRBD1
clone size: .

CDR3 protein: CASSPPERNTEAFF
CDR3 DNA: TGTGCCAGCTCACCACCGGAACGTAACACTGAAGCTTTCTTT
V gene: TRBV18
J gene: TRBJ1-1
D gene: .
clone size: .

CDR3 protein: CASSSPGNEQFF
CDR3 DNA: TGCGCCAGCAGTAGCCCGGGTAATGAGCAGTTCTTC
V gene: TRBV10-1
J gene: TRBJ2-1
D gene: .
clone size: few

CDR3 protein: CASSLQVGNTGELFF
CDR3 DNA: TGTGCCAGCAGCTTGCAAGTGGGGAACACCGGGGAGCTGTTTTTT
V gene: TRBV5-4
J gene: TRBJ2-2
D gene: .
clone size: .

CDR3 protein: CASSPTGPDTGELFF
CDR3 DNA: TGTGCCAGCAGTCCGACCGGACCCGACACCGGGGAGCTGTTTTTT
V gene: TRBV11-3
J gene: TRBJ2-2
D gene: .
clone size: .

CDR3 protein: CASSLDQGGADTQYF
CDR3 DNA: TGTGCCAGCAGCTTAGACCAGGGAGGAGCAGATACGCAGTATTTT
V gene: TRBV11-1
J gene: TRBJ2-3
D gene: .
clone size: .

CDR3 protein: CASSMALWNTEAFF
CDR3 DNA: TGTGCCAGTAGTATGGCACTCTGGAACACTGAAGCTTTCTTT
V gene: TRBV19
J gene: TRBJ1-1
D gene: .
clone size: .

CDR3 protein: CASSTLGQGNGYTF
CDR3 DNA: TGTGCCAGCAGCACCTTGGGACAGGGAAATGGCTACACCTTC
V gene: TRBV21-1
J gene: TRBJ1-2
D gene: .
clone size: .

CDR3 protein: CASSQEFTSGMGVQFF
CDR3 DNA: TGCGCCAGCAGCCAAGAGTTTACGTCGGGAATGGGGGTGCAGTTCTTC
V gene: TRBV4-3
J gene: TRBJ2-1
D gene: .
clone size: .

CDR3 protein: CATSRVTGELFF
CDR3 DNA: TGTGCCACCAGCAGAGTCACCGGGGAGCTGTTTTTT
V gene: TRBV15
J gene: TRBJ2-2
D gene: .
clone size: once

CDR3 protein: CASSKDRGETQYF
CDR3 DNA: TGTGCCAGCAGCAAGGACAGGGGAGAGACCCAGTACTTC
V gene: TRBV21-1
J gene: TRBJ2-5
D gene: .
clone size: .

CDR3 protein: CASSGLGTGYWELFF
CDR3 DNA: TGTGCCAGCAGCGGTTTAGGGACAGGGTATTGGGAGCTGTTTTTT
V gene: TRBV11-2
J gene: TRBJ2-2
D gene: TRBD1
clone size: .

CDR3 protein: CASSHPPDSYNEQFF
CDR3 DNA: TGTGCCAGCAGCCATCCCCCCGACAGCTACAATGAGCAGTTCTTC
V gene: TRBV7-2
J gene: TRBJ2-1
D gene: .
clone size: .

CDR3 protein: CASSQATRLSGANVLTF
CDR3 DNA: TGTGCCAGCAGCCAAGCAACGCGGCTCTCTGGGGCCAACGTCCTGACTTTC
V gene: TRBV5-4
J gene: TRBJ2-6
D gene: .
clone size: .

CDR3 protein: CASSLGDGPEDTQYF
CDR3 DNA: TGCGCCAGCAGCTTGGGTGACGGGCCTGAAGATACGCAGTATTTT
V gene: TRBV5-1
J gene: TRBJ2-3
D gene: .
clone size: .

CDR3 protein: CASKNRGYNSPLHF
CDR3 DNA: TGTGCCAGCAAAAACAGGGGCTATAATTCACCCCTCCACTTT
V gene: TRBV6-5
J gene: TRBJ1-6
D gene: TRBD1
clone size: .

CDR3 protein: CASSQDRARFHNEQFF
CDR3 DNA: TGCGCCAGCAGCCAAGATCGAGCCAGGTTCCACAATGAGCAGTTCTTC
V gene: TRBV4-3
J gene: TRBJ2-1
D gene: .
clone size: .

CDR3 protein: CASSILFGSGGFQETQYF
CDR3 DNA: TGTGCCAGTAGTATATTGTTTGGATCGGGTGGGTTCCAAGAGACCCAGTACTTC
V gene: TRBV19
J gene: TRBJ2-5
D gene: .
clone size: .

CDR3 protein: CASSYGDRTSYNEQFF
CDR3 DNA: TGTGCCAGCAGCTATGGGGACAGAACCTCCTACAATGAGCAGTTCTTC
V gene: TRBV7-6
J gene: TRBJ2-1
D gene: TRBD1
clone size: .

CDR3 protein: CASSLGTADNSPLHF
CDR3 DNA: TGTGCCAGTAGTCTTGGGACAGCAGATAATTCACCCCTCCACTTT
V gene: TRBV19
J gene: TRBJ1-6
D gene: TRBD1
clone size: once

CDR3 protein: CASRPGRRTDTQYF
CDR3 DNA: TGTGCCAGTCGGCCCGGACGACGCACAGATACGCAGTATTTT
V gene: TRBV19
J gene: TRBJ2-3
D gene: .
clone size: .

CDR3 protein: CASSEAEIADIQYF
CDR3 DNA: TGTGCCAGCAGTGAAGCGGAAATAGCAGACATTCAGTACTTC
V gene: TRBV2
J gene: TRBJ2-4
D gene: .
clone size: medium-sized

CDR3 protein: CASSLASGATDTQYF
CDR3 DNA: TGTGCCAGCAGCTTAGCTTCAGGGGCCACAGATACGCAGTATTTT
V gene: TRBV7-2
J gene: TRBJ2-3
D gene: .
clone size: .

CDR3 protein: CASSTGDSGLFRADTQYF
CDR3 DNA: TGTGCCAGTAGTACAGGAGACTCCGGGCTCTTTAGGGCAGATACGCAGTATTTT
V gene: TRBV19
J gene: TRBJ2-3
D gene: .
clone size: .

CDR3 protein: CASSPGGNSAYEQYF
CDR3 DNA: TGTGCCAGCAGTCCAGGGGGGAACAGTGCCTACGAGCAGTACTTC
V gene: TRBV6-5
J gene: TRBJ2-7
D gene: .
clone size: .

CDR3 protein: CASSPLAGGSYEQYF
CDR3 DNA: TGTGCCAGCAGTCCCCTAGCGGGGGGCTCCTACGAGCAGTACTTC
V gene: TRBV6-1
J gene: TRBJ2-7
D gene: TRBD2
clone size: .

CDR3 protein: CASSQEPQAYNSPLHF
CDR3 DNA: TGCGCCAGCAGCCAAGAACCCCAGGCATATAATTCACCCCTCCACTTT
V gene: TRBV4-1
J gene: TRBJ1-6
D gene: .
clone size: few

CDR3 protein: CATSRDLGGSNEKLFF
CDR3 DNA: TGTGCCACCAGCAGAGATCTCGGGGGCTCTAATGAAAAACTGTTTTTT
V gene: TRBV15
J gene: TRBJ1-4
D gene: .
clone size: once

CDR3 protein: CASSFPGEAQYF
CDR3 DNA: TGTGCCAGCAGCTTCCCCGGAGAAGCGCAGTATTTT
V gene: TRBV11-2
J gene: TRBJ2-3
D gene: .
clone size: .

CDR3 protein: CASSRRTGGPNEQFF
CDR3 DNA: TGTGCCAGCAGCAGACGGACAGGGGGTCCAAATGAGCAGTTCTTC
V gene: TRBV9
J gene: TRBJ2-1
D gene: TRBD1
clone size: .

CDR3 protein: CARRLALDNEQFF
CDR3 DNA: TGTGCCAGGAGACTAGCCCTTGACAATGAGCAGTTCTTC
V gene: TRBV27
J gene: TRBJ2-1
D gene: TRBD2
clone size: .

CDR3 protein: CASSEQGVNTEAFF
CDR3 DNA: TGCGCCAGCAGTGAGCAGGGGGTGAACACTGAAGCTTTCTTT
V gene: TRBV10-1
J gene: TRBJ1-1
D gene: TRBD1
clone size: once

CDR3 protein: CASSPGWQVNGDTQYF
CDR3 DNA: TGCGCCAGCAGCCCGGGGTGGCAGGTTAACGGAGATACGCAGTATTTT
V gene: TRBV4-1
J gene: TRBJ2-3
D gene: .
clone size: .

CDR3 protein: CASSLAGGSTDTQYF
CDR3 DNA: TGTGCCAGCAGTCTAGCGGGGGGGAGCACAGATACGCAGTATTTT
V gene: TRBV9
J gene: TRBJ2-3
D gene: TRBD2
clone size: .